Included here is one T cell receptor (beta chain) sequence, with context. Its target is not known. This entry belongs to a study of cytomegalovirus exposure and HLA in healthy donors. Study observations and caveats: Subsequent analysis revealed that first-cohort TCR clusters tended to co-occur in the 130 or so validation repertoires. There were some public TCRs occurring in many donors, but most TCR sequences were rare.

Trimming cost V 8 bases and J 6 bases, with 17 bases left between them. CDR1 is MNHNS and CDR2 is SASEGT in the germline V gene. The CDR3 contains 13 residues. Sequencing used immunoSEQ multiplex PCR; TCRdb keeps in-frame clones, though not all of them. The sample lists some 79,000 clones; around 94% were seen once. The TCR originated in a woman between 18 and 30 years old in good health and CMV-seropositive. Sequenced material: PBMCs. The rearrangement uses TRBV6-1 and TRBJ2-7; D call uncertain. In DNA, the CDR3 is TGTGCCAGCTACATGGCCGCATCTGTCGAGCAGTACTTC. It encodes CASYMAASVEQYF.